The clone carrying this T cell receptor (beta chain) is a singleton in its sample. Antigen: not known. CDR1 and CDR2 (germline): ENHRY, SYGVKD. V was trimmed by 4 bases and J by 2 bases, leaving 6 bases between them. CDR3 length equals 12 residues. Only CD45RO-negative cells positively selected for CCR7 counted as naive CD8 cells, so terminally differentiated effector memory CD45RA+ cells were excluded. Donors were Caucasian adults residing in Nashville, Tennessee, USA. The sample is drawn from a study of shared clonotypes between healthy human individuals. For each subset, genomic DNA was distributed in equal portions over several immunoSEQ plates. Produced via immunoSEQ multiplex PCR; TCRdb's table is partial and in-frame only. The repertoire holds about 2.2 million clones, 90% to 95% seen once, with more than 1.5% in the top ten. Findings of the study overall: Of the naive CD4 clonotypes, 4% to 5% were shared across four donors.

Sequencing was performed on naive CD8+ T cells from PBMCs. V and J are TRBV10-3 and TRBJ2-7; no clear D gene. The TCR originated in a young man in good health. Some clones in this sample may be carry-over from other donors' samples. Here the CDR3 reads CAISGDTYEQYF. The CDR3 region has the DNA TGTGCCATCAGTGGGGATACCTACGAGCAGTACTTC.